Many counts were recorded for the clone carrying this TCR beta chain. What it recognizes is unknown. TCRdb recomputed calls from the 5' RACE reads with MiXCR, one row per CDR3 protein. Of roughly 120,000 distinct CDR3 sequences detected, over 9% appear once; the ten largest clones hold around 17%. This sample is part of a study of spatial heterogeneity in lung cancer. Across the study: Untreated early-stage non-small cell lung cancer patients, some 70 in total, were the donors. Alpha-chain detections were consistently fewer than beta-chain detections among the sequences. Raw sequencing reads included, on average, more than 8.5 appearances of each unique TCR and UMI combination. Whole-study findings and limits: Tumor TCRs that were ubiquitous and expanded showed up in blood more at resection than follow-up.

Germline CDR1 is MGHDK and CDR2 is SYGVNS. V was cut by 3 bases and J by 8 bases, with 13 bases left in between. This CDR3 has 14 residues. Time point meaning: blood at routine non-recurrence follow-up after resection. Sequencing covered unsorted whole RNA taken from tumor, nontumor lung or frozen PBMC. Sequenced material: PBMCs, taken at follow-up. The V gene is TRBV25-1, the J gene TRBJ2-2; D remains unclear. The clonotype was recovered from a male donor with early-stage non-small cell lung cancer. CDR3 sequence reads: CASSDRSGGGELFF. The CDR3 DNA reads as TGTGCCAGCAGTGATAGGAGTGGTGGGGGGGAGCTGTTTTTT.